This T cell receptor (beta chain) was captured in a study of blood T cell repertoires in COVID-19. Study-wide context: Whether acute or convalescent, the COVID-19 samples came from the United States, Italy and Spain. T cells, B-cell-depleted T cells, or PBMCs supplied cDNA or gDNA.

The CDR3 is 13 amino acids. Per germline, CDR1 SQVTM and CDR2 ANQGSEA. V lost 3 bases and J lost 8; bases outside the gene matches: 7. In the authors' workflow: Scientists estimated how many nucleated cells there were by amplifying reference gene primers. Measured with immunoSEQ multiplex PCR; TCRdb has only the in-frame clones, and not every one. V and J calls and clone size come straight from that table; D and trimming were deduced from the DNA. The table records about 150,000 clones, almost 80% of them present only once. This TCR came from a man between 60 and 70 years old who had recovered from COVID-19. Specimen: peripheral blood. J is TRBJ2-1 and V is TRBV29-1; TRBD2 agrees at 7 bases. In nucleotides, the CDR3 is TGCAGCGTTGAGGGTGGGAGCGGGGATGAGCAGTTCTTC. Amino acid sequence: CSVEGGSGDEQFF.